The 18 T cell receptor beta chains listed next were all sequenced from one sample in a study of blood T cell repertoires in COVID-19. Method: immunoSEQ multiplex PCR; TCRdb's copy keeps in-frame clones and lacks some. The sample consists of approximately 300,000 clones, more than 75% of them appearing once. Sequencing was performed on PBMCs or T cells enriched from blood (not recorded which). The receptors were sampled from a woman between 18 and 29 years old who had recovered from COVID-19.

V usage is TRBV11-2 and J usage is TRBJ2-5, with 12 bases aligning to TRBD2. J lost 4 bases, V lost 0 bases, and 3 bases had no gene match. Germline V lookup: CDR1 SGHAT, CDR2 FQNNGV. The CDR3 length is 16 residues. CDR3 in amino acids: CASSLELAGGSETQYF. CDR3 bases: TGTGCCAGCAGCTTAGAACTAGCGGGGGGATCAGAGACCCAGTACTTC.

The chain is built from TRBV7-2 and TRBJ1-1, with unresolved D. CDR3 length: 14 amino acids. CDR1 is SGHTA and CDR2 is FQGNSA in the germline V gene. V lost 3 bases and J lost 4, with 12 bases in between. The CDR3 region has the DNA TGTGCCAGCAGCTTCGCGGGTAAGGGCACTGAAGCTTTCTTT. Translating it yields CASSFAGKGTEAFF.

About this clone itself: Additional DNA sequences in this sample encode the identical CDR3. The gene calls are TRBV11-2 and TRBJ1-3; D remains ambiguous. V was clipped by 5 bases and J by 1 base, with 9 bases between them. Germline V gene lookup returns CDR1 SGHAT and CDR2 FQNNGV. This CDR3 has 14 amino acids. The CDR3: CASSPGVSGNTIYF. CDR3 bases: TGTGCCAGCAGCCCCGGGGTATCTGGAAACACCATATATTTT.

This clone was seen a single time. V and J are TRBV11-2 and TRBJ1-6, with D maybe TRBD1 (5 bases). V was pared by 7 bases and J by 8 bases, with 18 bases between. The CDR3 has 15 residues. Germline CDR1 reads SGHAT; CDR2 reads FQNNGV. The CDR3: CASKRTGGKHSPLHF. CDR3 DNA: TGTGCCAGCAAGCGAACCGGGGGAAAGCATTCACCCCTCCACTTT. The full variable domain, in which reference TRBV11-2 and TRBJ1-6 provide the parts outside the CDR3, is EAGVAQSPRYKIIEKRQSVAFWCNPISGHATLYWYQQILGQGPKLLIQFQNNGVVDDSQLPKDRFSAERLKGVDSTLKIQPAKLEDSAVYLCASKRTGGKHSPLHFGNGTRLTVT.

This clone was observed once. The J gene is TRBJ2-5, the V gene TRBV7-2, with D tentatively TRBD1 (5 bases). Between the trimmed V and J ends, which lost 4 bases and 4 bases, there was a span of 13 bases. The germline CDR1 and CDR2 sequences are SGHTA and FQGNSA. The CDR3 consists of 14 residues. The CDR3 spells CASSSGLIIETQYF. DNA for the CDR3: TGTGCCAGCAGCTCAGGGCTTATTATAGAGACCCAGTACTTC.

A few counts support this clone. J is TRBJ1-5 and V is TRBV25-1; D is undetermined. This CDR3 is built from 14 residues. Trimming left V 0 bases short and J 5 bases short, with 8 bases between. The V gene's germline CDR1 is MGHDK and CDR2 SYGVNS. CDR3 amino acids: CASSEYGRDQPQHF. The CDR3 DNA sequence: TGTGCCAGCAGTGAATATGGCCGGGATCAGCCCCAGCATTTT.

On this clone itself: An end of the junction differs from the germline gene, which may be a read error. The chain links TRBV7-2 to TRBJ2-7, with D maybe TRBD2 (5 bases). The CDR3 is 13 amino acids. Germline lookup yields CDR1 SGHTA and CDR2 FQGNSA. The CDR3 spells CASSLAVLYEQYF. The CDR3 DNA sequence: TGTGCCAGCAGCCTAGCCGTACTCTACGAGCAGTACTTC.

This clone was detected only a few times. The CDR3 sequence is CASRQAKNIQYF. For the CDR3, the DNA is TGTGCCAGTAGACAGGCCAAAAACATTCAGTACTTC. The V and J genes are TRBV19 and TRBJ2-4, with D unresolved. Trimming removed 6 bases from V and 1 base from J, with 4 bases in between. This CDR3 has 12 amino acids. Germline-derived CDR1 and CDR2 are LNHDA and SQIVND (reference sequence).

The gene calls are TRBV27 and TRBJ1-2, with D unclear. The CDR3 runs 15 residues. Trimming removed 6 bases from V and 0 bases from J, with 14 bases in between. Germline V lookup: CDR1 MNHEY, CDR2 SMNVEV (reference sequence). The CDR3 protein is CASRRSPGSNYGYTF. The CDR3 nucleotides read TGTGCCAGCAGAAGGTCGCCGGGATCTAACTATGGCTACACCTTC.

On this clone: Other DNA sequences in the sample encode the same CDR3. The chain couples TRBV7-9 to TRBJ2-3, with D possibly being TRBD2 (5 bases). The CDR3 contains 14 residues. Trimming removed 5 bases at V and 2 bases at J, with 11 bases between. Germline-derived CDR1 and CDR2 are SEHNR and FQNEAQ (reference sequence). Here the CDR3 DNA reads TGTGCCAGCAGCCGCAGCGGAAACACAGATACGCAGTATTTT. Translated, it gives CASSRSGNTDTQYF.

This sequence joins TRBV4-1 and TRBJ2-7; 9 nucleotides line up with TRBD1. Germline loops: CDR1 MGHRA, CDR2 YSYEKL. The CDR3 length is 15 residues. Trimming at V came to 2 bases and at J to 2 bases, leaving 4 bases not matched to a gene. DNA for the CDR3: TGCGCCAGCAGCCAACCTGGGACAGGGACCTACGAGCAGTACTTC. It yields the protein CASSQPGTGTYEQYF.

This chain links TRBV6-5 with TRBJ1-2; TRBD1 matches 8 bases. The germline gives CDR1 MNHEY, CDR2 SVGAGI. This CDR3 has 14 amino acids. V shed 5 bases and J 4 bases; nucleotides not matched to a gene: 6. CDR3: CASSLRDRSYGYTF. In DNA, the CDR3 is TGTGCCAGCAGTCTAAGGGACAGGAGCTATGGCTACACCTTC.

This sequence joins TRBV7-3 and TRBJ2-2; 8 bases are shared with TRBD2. The CDR3 totals 16 residues. J lost 1 base, V lost 2 bases, and 3 bases had no gene match. Germline CDR1 and CDR2: SGHTA and FQGTGA. CDR3 residues: CASSLGLAGNTGELFF. CDR3 nucleotide sequence: TGTGCCAGCAGCTTAGGTCTAGCGGGGAACACCGGGGAGCTGTTTTTT. The complete variable domain, with remaining parts taken from reference TRBV7-3 and TRBJ2-2, reads GAGVSQTPSNKVTEKGKYVELRCDPISGHTALYWYRQSLGQGPEFLIYFQGTGAADDSGLPNDRFFAVRPEGSVSTLKIQRTERGDSAVYLCASSLGLAGNTGELFFGEGSRLTVL.

The chain couples TRBV14 to TRBJ1-4; 9 bases map to TRBD1. The CDR3 is 14 residues long. The ends lost 6 bases at V and 8 bases at J; junction bases unmatched: 7. Germline assignment: CDR1 SGHDN and CDR2 FVKESK. The DNA of the CDR3 is TGTGCCAGCAGGCAACAGGGGGCAGGAGAAAAACTGTTTTTT. This sequence encodes CASRQQGAGEKLFF.

The V and J genes are TRBV6-5 and TRBJ2-5; tentatively, D is TRBD2 (6 bases). The V and J ends lost 1 base and 3 bases respectively, with 9 bases between them. The CDR3 covers 14 residues. Germline CDR1 and CDR2: MNHEY and SVGAGI. The CDR3 sequence is CASSYLRGKETQYF. The CDR3 DNA is TGTGCCAGCAGTTACTTGCGGGGTAAAGAGACCCAGTACTTC.

The rearrangement uses TRBV18 and TRBJ2-1; the match to TRBD2 covers 13 bases. The CDR3 runs 16 residues. In germline, CDR1 is KGHSH, CDR2 LQKENI. J lost 5 bases, V lost 2 bases, and 3 bases had no gene match. The CDR3 loop reads CASSPEGTSGDNEQFF. The CDR3 DNA follows: TGTGCCAGCTCACCAGAAGGGACTAGCGGGGACAATGAGCAGTTCTTC.

The chain has TRBV28 and TRBJ2-2, with D possibly being TRBD2 (5 bases). This CDR3 is built from 15 residues. Germline V gives CDR1 MDHEN, CDR2 SYDVKM. V was cut by 10 bases and J by 0 bases, with 15 bases left in between. The CDR3 nucleotides read TGTGCCACCGACGGAACGAGGGCGAACACCGGGGAGCTGTTTTTT. Translating it yields CATDGTRANTGELFF.

This chain links TRBV2 with TRBJ1-4; 10 bases line up with TRBD1. V was pared by 6 bases and J by 8 bases, with 9 bases of the junction left unmatched. This CDR3 is 15 amino acids long. Germline V gene data show CDR1 as SNHLY and CDR2 as FYNNEI. CDR3 sequence: CASSEDRGASEKLFF. CDR3 coding DNA: TGTGCCAGCAGCGAGGACAGGGGGGCCTCGGAAAAACTGTTTTTT.